The clone carrying this TCR beta chain was counted many times. These data are taken from a study of T cells after yellow fever vaccination. Per germline, CDR1 SQVTM and CDR2 ANQGSEA. This CDR3 is built from 13 residues. Deletions cut 7 bases from V and 4 bases from J, with 16 bases between. 5'RACE template switching produced TCR cDNA carrying a universal primer site and UMIs. TCRdb reprocessed the 5' RACE reads via MiXCR and lists one record per CDR3 protein. The sample carries about 210,000 distinct CDR3 sequences, less than 3.5% recorded once. Source: CD4+ T cells sorted from PBMCs, taken 10 days after the yellow fever booster vaccination. The genes are TRBV29-1 and TRBJ2-5; tentatively, D is TRBD1 or TRBD2 (5 bases each). The receptor comes from a man between 18 and 35 years old who received the YFV17D yellow fever vaccine. The CDR3 protein is CSAGAEELETQYF. The CDR3 DNA sequence: TGCAGCGCCGGGGCCGAGGAGTTAGAGACCCAGTACTTC.